This is a list of T cell receptor beta chains from one sample in a study of T cell repertoires in cytomegalovirus infection. These TCRs are of unknown antigen specificity. TCRdb ran MiXCR on the reads and lists one entry per CDR3 protein. Altogether 570,000 or so distinct CDR3 sequences are present, almost 40% being singletons, with the ten largest covering around 50%. The input for sequencing was cultured PBMCs, taken from culture after CMV antigen stimulation. The origin of the receptors is a human donor in good health (CMV status not recorded). Some clones in this sample may be carry-over from other donors' samples. CDR3s include the opening cysteine and the closing phenylalanine or tryptophan. Each record gives: clone size, V gene, D gene, J gene, CDR3 length, CDR3 protein, CDR3 DNA. A D gene is named only where the DNA matches it firmly. Size is omitted from some rows. Given values are once, few, many or a class for expanded clones.

-	TRBV2	-	TRBJ1-2	17	CASSEAGSGDAPYGYTF	TGTGCCAGCAGTGAAGCTGGGTCAGGAGACGCTCCCTATGGCTACACCTTC
-	TRBV28	TRBD2	TRBJ2-7	15	CASRRLAGGPYEQYF	TGTGCCAGCAGGCGTCTAGCGGGGGGGCCTTACGAGCAGTACTTC
few	TRBV7-2	-	TRBJ2-2	13	CASTPSAGGELFF	TGTGCCAGCACCCCTTCGGCTGGGGGGGAGCTGTTTTTT
few	TRBV7-9	TRBD1	TRBJ1-4	16	CASSFGKGQGNEKLFF	TGTGCCAGCAGCTTCGGGAAGGGACAGGGAAATGAAAAACTGTTTTTT
few	TRBV6-6	TRBD2	TRBJ2-7	12	CASSSLADEQYF	TGTGCCAGCAGTTCGCTAGCGGACGAGCAGTACTTC
-	TRBV7-2	-	TRBJ1-6	16	CASSQQRGTMNSPLHF	TGTGCCAGCAGCCAGCAGAGAGGGACAATGAATTCACCCCTCCACTTT
few	TRBV7-2	TRBD1	TRBJ2-1	17	CASSLTLGGQAMNEQFF	TGTGCCAGCAGCTTAACGTTAGGGGGACAGGCAATGAATGAGCAGTTCTTC
few	TRBV7-2	TRBD1	TRBJ2-5	15	CASTEGHTGEETQYF	TGTGCCAGCACCGAAGGGCATACAGGGGAAGAGACCCAGTACTTC
-	TRBV18	TRBD1	TRBJ1-1	16	CASSSRGHVVNTEAFF	TGTGCCAGCTCATCCAGGGGGCATGTTGTGAACACTGAAGCTTTCTTT
few	TRBV7-6	-	TRBJ1-6	18	CASSLVYSRQFYNSPLHF	TGTGCCAGCAGCTTAGTCTACTCAAGGCAATTCTATAATTCACCCCTCCACTTT
-	TRBV5-1	TRBD1	TRBJ2-3	14	CASGQGGSTDTQYF	TGCGCCAGCGGACAGGGGGGGAGCACAGATACGCAGTATTTT
few	TRBV7-8	TRBD2	TRBJ2-1	21	CASSFSREGLAGVSSYNEQFF	TGTGCCAGCAGCTTCAGCCGGGAGGGGCTAGCGGGGGTGAGCTCCTACAATGAGCAGTTCTTC
few	TRBV20-1	TRBD2	TRBJ2-7	14	CSARGLAETYEQYF	TGCAGTGCTAGGGGACTAGCGGAAACCTACGAGCAGTACTTC
-	TRBV18	-	TRBJ1-3	14	CASSPDIAGNTIYF	TGTGCCAGCTCACCCGACATAGCTGGAAACACCATATATTTT
-	TRBV20-1	TRBD1	TRBJ2-3	14	CSAETGDSTDTQYF	TGCAGTGCAGAGACAGGGGATAGCACAGATACGCAGTATTTT
few	TRBV20-1	TRBD1	TRBJ1-6	16	CSARARGTGYNSPLHF	TGCAGTGCTAGAGCTAGAGGGACAGGGTATAATTCACCCCTCCACTTT
few	TRBV7-2	TRBD1	TRBJ1-5	17	CASSRGGGNRGDQPQHF	TGTGCCAGCAGCCGTGGGGGGGGGAACAGGGGAGATCAGCCCCAGCATTTT
-	TRBV6-6	-	TRBJ2-5	13	CASSALGGETQYF	TGTGCCAGCAGTGCCCTGGGTGGGGAGACCCAGTACTTC
-	TRBV20-1	-	TRBJ1-5	13	CSAVSTSNQPQHF	TGCAGTGCTGTCTCGACAAGCAATCAGCCCCAGCATTTT
-	TRBV2	-	TRBJ1-5	15	CASSEGLPGNQPQHF	TGTGCCAGCAGTGAAGGTCTCCCTGGGAATCAGCCCCAGCATTTT
many	TRBV7-2	TRBD2	TRBJ2-7	16	CASSLGGGDSGNEQYF	TGTGCCAGCAGCTTAGGAGGGGGGGATAGCGGGAACGAGCAGTACTTC
-	TRBV6-2/TRBV6-3	-	TRBJ2-3	17	CASTSPPGRQAADTQYF	TGTGCCAGCACCAGCCCACCCGGAAGACAGGCGGCAGATACGCAGTATTTT
-	TRBV25-1	-	TRBJ2-5	13	CASSEEIQETQYF	TGTGCCAGCAGTGAGGAGATCCAAGAGACCCAGTACTTC
-	TRBV7-2	-	TRBJ1-6	13	CASSASNNSPLHF	TGTGCCTCCTCGGCGAGCAATAATTCACCCCTCCACTTT
-	TRBV7-2	-	TRBJ1-4	15	CASRSNHATNEKLFF	TGTGCCAGCAGATCCAACCATGCAACTAATGAAAAACTGTTTTTT
-	TRBV11-2	-	TRBJ2-1	13	CASSLELEDEQFF	TGTGCCAGCAGCTTAGAGCTCGAGGATGAGCAGTTCTTC
many	TRBV7-2	-	TRBJ1-1	13	CASSLTMNTEAFF	TGTGCCAGTAGTCTAACTATGAACACTGAAGCTTTCTTT
-	TRBV19	-	TRBJ2-1	11	CASSITSEQFF	TGTGCCAGTAGTATTACTAGTGAGCAGTTCTTC
-	TRBV7-2	-	TRBJ2-7	16	CASSIGTVTFRNEQYF	TGTGCCAGCAGCATCGGGACCGTCACCTTCAGGAACGAGCAGTACTTC
-	TRBV4-2	-	TRBJ1-3	16	CASSQDGGTSGNTIYF	TGTGCCAGCAGCCAAGATGGGGGCACCTCTGGAAACACCATATATTTT
-	TRBV15	TRBD2	TRBJ2-1	17	CATSRWAGDPIRGREFF	TGTGCCACCAGCAGGTGGGCGGGGGATCCAATCCGAGGGCGGGAGTTCTTC
few	TRBV7-2	-	TRBJ1-1	13	CASSRGGGTGAFF	TGTGCCAGCAGCCGGGGGGGGGGAACGGGGGCTTTCTTT
few	TRBV11-2	-	TRBJ2-7	13	CASSLDQAQKQYF	TGTGCCAGCAGCTTAGACCAGGCCCAAAAGCAGTACTTC
-	TRBV5-1	TRBD1	TRBJ2-2	16	CASSFGRTGYTGELFF	TGCGCCAGCAGCTTTGGACGGACAGGGTACACCGGGGAGCTGTTTTTT
-	TRBV7-2	-	TRBJ2-1	12	CASSGAYNEQFF	TGTGCCAGCAGCGGGGCCTACAATGAGCAGTTCTTC
-	TRBV28	TRBD2	TRBJ2-5	16	CASSPEAGGYQETQYF	TGTGCCAGCAGTCCTGAAGCGGGGGGATACCAAGAGACCCAGTACTTC
-	TRBV9	-	TRBJ2-3	12	CASSASVDTQYF	TGTGCCAGCAGCGCCTCAGTGGATACGCAGTATTTT
-	TRBV7-4	-	TRBJ2-5	17	CASSFARSAAPQETQYF	TGTGCCAGCAGCTTCGCGCGTAGCGCGGCACCACAAGAGACCCAGTACTTC
few	TRBV12-3/TRBV12-4	TRBD1	TRBJ1-1	14	CASSQGQVYTEAFF	TGTGCCAGCAGTCAAGGACAGGTCTACACTGAAGCTTTCTTT
-	TRBV5-4	-	TRBJ1-4	14	CASSLSPTTEKLFF	TGTGCCAGCAGCTTGAGTCCTACCACCGAAAAACTGTTTTTT
-	TRBV7-6	TRBD1	TRBJ2-5	16	CASSTRTGGGGETQYF	TGTGCCAGCAGCACCCGGACAGGGGGCGGAGGAGAGACCCAGTACTTC
few	TRBV7-2	-	TRBJ1-1	13	CASSLDVWTEAFF	TGTGCCAGCAGCTTAGACGTATGGACTGAAGCTTTCTTT
-	TRBV27	-	TRBJ1-4	14	CASSARGGNEKLFF	TGTGCCAGCAGTGCCCGGGGAGGTAATGAAAAACTGTTTTTT
-	TRBV4-1	TRBD2	TRBJ2-3	17	CASSQESASGHWGTQYF	TGCGCCAGCAGCCAAGAATCGGCTAGCGGGCATTGGGGTACGCAGTATTTT
-	TRBV27	-	TRBJ2-3	15	CARPSQRPSTDTQYF	TGTGCCAGGCCGTCACAGCGCCCTAGCACAGATACGCAGTATTTT